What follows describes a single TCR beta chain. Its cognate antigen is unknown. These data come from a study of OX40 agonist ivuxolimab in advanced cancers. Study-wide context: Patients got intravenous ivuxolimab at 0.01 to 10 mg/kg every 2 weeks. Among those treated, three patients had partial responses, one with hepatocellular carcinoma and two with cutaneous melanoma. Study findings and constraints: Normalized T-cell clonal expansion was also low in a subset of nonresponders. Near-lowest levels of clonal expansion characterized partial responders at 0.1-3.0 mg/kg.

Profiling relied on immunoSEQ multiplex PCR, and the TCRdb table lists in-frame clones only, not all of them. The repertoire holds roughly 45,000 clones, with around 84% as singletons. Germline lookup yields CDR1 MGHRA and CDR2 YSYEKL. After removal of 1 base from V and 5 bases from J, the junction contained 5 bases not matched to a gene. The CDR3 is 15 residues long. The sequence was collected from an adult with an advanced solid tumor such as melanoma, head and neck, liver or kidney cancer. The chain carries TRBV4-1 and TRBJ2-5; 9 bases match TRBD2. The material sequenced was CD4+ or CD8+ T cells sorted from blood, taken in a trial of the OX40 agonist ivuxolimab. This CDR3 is CASSQVAGVWETQYF. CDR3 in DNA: TGCGCCAGCAGCCAAGTAGCGGGAGTATGGGAGACCCAGTACTTC.